Given below is one TCR beta chain in context. Per the original data handling: Researchers report that nucleated cell counts were estimated from reference gene primer amplification. The assay was immunoSEQ multiplex PCR, and TCRdb's table has in-frame clones only and misses some. V and J calls and clone size come straight from that table; D and trimming were deduced from the DNA. The data show over 150,000 clones, roughly 93% seen once. This record comes from a study of blood T cell repertoires in COVID-19. About the research overall: Acute-phase and convalescent COVID-19 samples originated in the United States, Italy and Spain. PBMCs, B-cell-depleted T cells, or T cells were the source of the cDNA or gDNA that made up the material.

Per the germline V gene, CDR1 is LNHNV and CDR2 is YYDKDF (reference sequence). V lost 5 bases, J lost 8 bases, and 18 bases lay in between. This CDR3 has 14 residues. A Seattle source enrolled patients during active infection and followed them longitudinally. The chain carries TRBV15 and TRBJ1-1; D possibly corresponds to TRBD1 (5 bases). Material: peripheral blood. The clonotype was recovered from a young man with COVID-19, enrolled during active disease. In DNA form, the CDR3 reads TGTGCCACCAGCGCCCGCGGGACGAGTGGGGAAGCTTTCTTT. Protein sequence: CATSARGTSGEAFF.